This TCR beta chain was sequenced for a study of blood T cells in healthy people across ages. Next came a second PCR, run for 7 to 11 cycles, which used a sample-barcoded 5' primer along with a J-beta primer mix. MiXCR was run by TCRdb on the 5' RACE reads, yielding one entry per CDR3 protein. The sample consists of hundreds of thousands of distinct CDR3 sequences, roughly 25% of them appearing once. Only a few counts were recorded for this clonotype. This CDR3 has 16 residues. Per germline, CDR1 SGHAT and CDR2 FQNNGV. V lost 1 base, J lost 2 bases, and 11 bases lay in between. The data also belong to a second study, concerning T cells of mothers and their children. From that study: At around 1.4 ug per 15 ul, all of the extracted RNA went into cDNA synthesis.

The chain links TRBV11-2 to TRBJ2-2; D is ambiguous. The sample consisted of blood. The receptor's source is a boy aged 5-17 years in good health. The CDR3 sequence: CASSLGWLINTGELFF. CDR3 DNA: TGTGCCAGCAGCTTAGGATGGCTGATTAACACCGGGGAGCTGTTTTTT.